This T cell receptor (beta chain) appears in the sequencing data of a study of T cells in tuberculosis. The overall study: T cells were selected with CD1B tetramers loaded with glucose monomycolate. IGRA-negative adolescents, IGRA-positive adolescents with latent tuberculosis and adults with active tuberculosis formed this South African cohort.

Study-level results: GEM motif frequencies gave roughly 65% accuracy; the GMM repertoire gave roughly 90%. Active tuberculosis cases were adults; controls were adolescents.

A note on this clone: The antigen is not known.

TCRdb's table, derived via immunoSEQ multiplex PCR, lists solely in-frame clones and lacks some. This table holds some 30,000 clones, approximately 94% found once. The germline V and J ends were trimmed by 0 bases and 7 bases, with 19 bases remaining between them. This CDR3 spans 16 amino acids. In germline, CDR1 is MNHEY, CDR2 SVGAGI. The chain recombines TRBV6-5 with TRBJ2-7; no clear D gene. The origin of this receptor is a donor between 5 and 29 years old with latent tuberculosis or without tuberculosis infection. Specimen: PBMCs. The DNA for the CDR3 is TGTGCCAGCAGTTACTCCCGACTTCTTGGCCCTCTAGAGCAGTACTTC. Residues: CASSYSRLLGPLEQYF.